This entry is about one T cell receptor beta chain. The antigen remains undetermined. This sample includes further DNA sequences coding for the same CDR3. These data originate in a study of chemoradiotherapy in HPV16-positive cancers. Overall study findings and caveats: Candidate HPV-specific clones and E7-related TCR motifs grew in tumor during treatment.

Sequencing was performed with immunoSEQ multiplex PCR; in TCRdb, only in-frame clones are kept and a portion is missing. The table lists approximately 12,000 clones, around 71% of them singletons. Germline-derived CDR1 and CDR2 are SQVTM and ANQGSEA. The CDR3 contains 10 residues. V was pared by 1 base and J by 5 bases, with 2 bases between. The TCR originated in a human donor with HPV-associated anogenital cancer. This specimen was collected from a patient who underwent chemoradiotherapy. The chain is built from TRBV29-1 and TRBJ1-2; D call uncertain. DNA of the CDR3: TGCAGCGTTGAAGGGTATGGCTACACCTTC. Amino acid sequence: CSVEGYGYTF.